These 12 T cell receptor beta chains were sequenced from one sample in a study of blood T cell repertoires in COVID-19. Measured with immunoSEQ multiplex PCR; TCRdb has only the in-frame clones, and not every one. The repertoire has roughly 250,000 clones, around 88% of them found once; the top ten carry more than 0.95%. What was sequenced was PBMCs or T cells enriched from blood (not recorded which). Source of these receptors: a woman between 40 and 55 years old with acute COVID-19.

The chain uses TRBV5-6 and TRBJ1-5; 9 nucleotides match TRBD1. CDR1 is SGHDT, CDR2 YYEEEE, per germline. V was clipped by 4 bases and J by 11 bases; unmatched bases: 4. The CDR3 consists of 12 residues. CDR3: CASSRDRGAQHF. CDR3 bases: TGTGCCAGCAGCAGAGACAGGGGGGCCCAGCATTTT.

The V and J genes are TRBV2 and TRBJ2-4, with D possibly matching TRBD1 (6 bases). From germline, CDR1 is SNHLY and CDR2 FYNNEI. The CDR3 loop spans 13 amino acids. V gave up 7 bases and J gave up 4 bases, with 11 bases separating them. CDR3 loop: CASKGTGKNIQYF. CDR3 DNA: TGTGCCAGCAAAGGCACAGGGAAAAACATTCAGTACTTC.

This clone was detected only a few times. V gene TRBV7-9 combines with J gene TRBJ2-1, with a possible D match to TRBD2 (7 bases). The germline V gene has CDR1 SEHNR and CDR2 FQNEAQ (reference sequence). This CDR3 is built from 17 residues. Deletions cut 4 bases from V and 9 bases from J, with 25 bases between. CDR3 DNA sequence: TGTGCCAGCAGCTCCCTCGGGAGGACAGTCCTTTTGAGTGAGCAGTTCTTC. Its protein is CASSSLGRTVLLSEQFF.

The genes are TRBV6-5 and TRBJ2-2; D remains ambiguous. Trimming pared 0 bases from V and 6 bases from J, leaving 8 bases between. The V gene's germline CDR1 is MNHEY and CDR2 SVGAGI. This CDR3 region has 14 residues. CDR3: CASSYSNGAGELFF. The CDR3 coding sequence is TGTGCCAGCAGTTACTCGAATGGAGCCGGGGAGCTGTTTTTT.

This clone was detected only once. The V and J genes are TRBV18 and TRBJ2-4; D ambiguous. Germline V CDR1 and CDR2: KGHSH, LQKENI. V gave up 2 bases and J gave up 0 bases, with 8 bases separating them. The CDR3 is 15 amino acids. The CDR3 nucleotides read TGTGCCAGCTCACCAGGCATTCTAGCCAAAAACATTCAGTACTTC. This translates into CASSPGILAKNIQYF.

This clone showed up just a few times. The genes are TRBV19 and TRBJ2-7; the match to TRBD2 covers 7 bases. The CDR3 totals 13 residues. The J segment lost 7 bases and the V segment lost 5 bases, leaving 8 bases of the junction unmatched. Germline V gene sequence: CDR1 LNHDA, CDR2 SQIVND (reference sequence). CDR3 coding DNA: TGTGCCAGTAGTTCGGGGGAGGGCCGGGAGCAGTACTTC. Translated, it gives CASSSGEGREQYF.

A single count supports this clone. The chain employs TRBV20-1 and TRBJ1-5; D gene uncertain. Germline assignment: CDR1 DFQATT and CDR2 SNEGSKA (reference sequence). The V gene lost 0 bases and the J gene lost 9 bases, with 6 bases spanning the gap. The CDR3 runs to 11 residues. CDR3 coding DNA: TGCAGTGCTAGAGATCAGGTGCCCCAGCATTTT. Translation gives CSARDQVPQHF.

This rearrangement joins TRBV21-1 to TRBJ2-1; the table assigns TRBD2, which was not confirmed against the DNA. TRBV21-1 is recorded as a pseudogene. This CDR3 contains 19 residues. This CDR3 reads CASSKVLAGGPKSYNEQFF. The CDR3, as DNA: TGTGCCAGCAGCAAAGTATTGGCGGGAGGGCCTAAATCCTACAATGAGCAGTTCTTC.

This clone occurred once. V gene TRBV12-3 or TRBV12-4 combines with J gene TRBJ2-1, with TRBD2 identical over 9 bases. The CDR3 runs to 13 residues. Losses at the gene ends were 4 bases for V and 10 bases for J; bases not matched to a gene: 5. In DNA, the CDR3 is TGTGCCAGCAGTTACGGGACTAGCAGGGAGCAGTTCTTC. This sequence encodes CASSYGTSREQFF.

V usage is TRBV27 and J usage is TRBJ2-7; D might be TRBD2 (6 bases). V lost 10 bases to trimming and J lost 1 base, with 20 bases between them. CDR3 length: 15 residues. Germline lookup yields CDR1 MNHEY and CDR2 SMNVEV (reference sequence). CDR3 sequence (DNA): TGTGCCACGGGGGATGGAGCCGCTTCGTCCTACGAGCAGTACTTC. Its translation is CATGDGAASSYEQYF.

A single count supports this clone. The CDR3 protein is CASTLNAGFGNTIYF. The CDR3 DNA reads as TGTGCCAGCACCCTGAACGCGGGGTTCGGAAACACCATATATTTT. This chain links TRBV6-5 with TRBJ1-3; no reliable D call. The CDR3 sequence is 15 residues long. CDR1 is MNHEY, CDR2 SVGAGI, per germline. V lost 7 bases and J 4 bases, leaving 17 bases between the germline ends.

The rearrangement links TRBV4-1 to TRBJ2-1, with 11 nucleotides matching TRBD2. CDR3 length equals 16 residues. The germline V gene has CDR1 MGHRA and CDR2 YSYEKL. V trimming: 4 bases; J trimming: 4 bases; junction bases outside the gene matches: 6. This CDR3 is CASSLETSGKYNEQFF. CDR3 coding DNA: TGCGCCAGCAGCCTTGAGACTAGCGGGAAGTACAATGAGCAGTTCTTC.